This entry lists 14 T cell receptor beta chains sequenced from one sample in a study of shared clonotypes between healthy human individuals. TCRdb keeps only in-frame clones here, not all; method: immunoSEQ multiplex PCR. The sample yields approximately 1.1 million clones, more than 75% seen once. Sequenced input: memory CD4+ T cells from PBMCs. The subset: CD45RA-negative fraction. These receptors were obtained from a man between 18 and 29 years old in good health. Some clones in this sample may be carry-over from other donors' samples.

The chain couples TRBV9 to TRBJ2-3, with D tentatively TRBD2 (6 bases). The germline CDR1 and CDR2 sequences are SGDLS and YYNGEE. Trimming shortened V by 2 bases and J by 5 bases, and 12 bases separated the two germline ends. The CDR3 loop spans 14 amino acids. CDR3 sequence reads: CASSVREQEDTQYF. The CDR3 nucleotides read TGTGCCAGCAGCGTCCGGGAGCAGGAAGATACGCAGTATTTT.

The chain couples TRBV5-4 to TRBJ2-2; tentative D call: TRBD1 (5 bases). Germline-derived CDR1 and CDR2 are SGHNT and YYREEE (reference sequence). Trimming removed 3 bases at V and 0 bases at J, with 9 bases between. The CDR3 is 15 amino acids. CDR3 in amino acids: CASSSTRANTGELFF. CDR3 nucleotides: TGTGCCAGCAGCTCAACCAGGGCGAACACCGGGGAGCTGTTTTTT.

The chain is built from TRBV29-1 and TRBJ2-2; 8 bases are shared with TRBD1. CDR3 length: 13 amino acids. Trimming removed 7 bases from V and 1 base from J; junction bases left unmatched: 2. Germline CDR1 reads SQVTM; CDR2 reads ANQGSEA. CDR3 sequence reads: CSADRGNTGELFF. CDR3 sequence (DNA): TGCAGCGCCGACAGGGGGAACACCGGGGAGCTGTTTTTT.

The chain has TRBV29-1 and TRBJ1-2; D gene ambiguous. Germline assignment: CDR1 SQVTM and CDR2 ANQGSEA. Trimming stripped 1 base from V and 3 bases from J, with 6 bases between. The length of the CDR3 is 12 residues. DNA of the CDR3: TGCAGCGTTGAAGGACGGGACTATGGCTACACCTTC. Translation gives CSVEGRDYGYTF.

The CDR3 DNA sequence: TGTGCCAGCAGTTTAGGGCGGGTAGGCTACGAGCAGTACTTC. Translation gives CASSLGRVGYEQYF. J is TRBJ2-7 and V is TRBV27, with TRBD2 as a possible D gene (5 bases). Per germline, CDR1 MNHEY and CDR2 SMNVEV (reference sequence). V was clipped by 2 bases and J by 3 bases, with 11 bases between them. The CDR3 contains 14 residues.

The rearrangement uses TRBV28 and TRBJ2-1; D perhaps matches TRBD2 (6 bases). The length of the CDR3 is 14 residues. Germline CDR1 MDHEN, CDR2 SYDVKM. V was pared by 4 bases and J by 13 bases, with 20 bases between. The CDR3 DNA follows: TGTGCCAGCAGTTCCCAAGGAAGGGACGGGGGACAGTTCTTC. This sequence encodes CASSSQGRDGGQFF.

This clone was counted a few times. This chain uses TRBV6-6 with TRBJ1-1; TRBD1 matches 9 bases. This CDR3 contains 14 residues. Per germline, CDR1 MNHNY and CDR2 SVGAGI (reference sequence). Germline trimming cut 6 bases from V and 1 base from J; bases unmatched to any gene: 3. CDR3 loop: CASSRGQGNTEAFF. The CDR3 nucleotides read TGTGCCAGCAGCAGGGGACAGGGGAACACTGAAGCTTTCTTT.

This clone came up once. The chain links TRBV28 to TRBJ2-1; D is ambiguous. Trimming left V 2 bases short and J 8 bases short, with 4 bases between. CDR3 size: 11 residues. Germline CDR1 reads MDHEN; CDR2 reads SYDVKM. The CDR3 here is CASSLAYEQFF. Written as DNA, the CDR3 is TGTGCCAGCAGTTTAGCCTATGAGCAGTTCTTC.

The chain carries TRBV29-1 and TRBJ1-5, with D hard to call. This CDR3 contains 15 residues. V shed 6 bases and J shed 0 bases, with 15 bases lying between them. The germline V gene encodes CDR1 SQVTM and CDR2 ANQGSEA. CDR3 bases: TGCAGCGTGCCCGTAGGGCCTAATAGCAATCAGCCCCAGCATTTT. This gives the protein CSVPVGPNSNQPQHF.

The chain carries TRBV4-1 and TRBJ1-1, with D perhaps TRBD1 (5 bases). V was pared by 4 bases and J by 1 base, with 19 bases between. Germline V gives CDR1 MGHRA, CDR2 YSYEKL. CDR3 size: 17 residues. CDR3 protein: CASSLGPGAGWNTEAFF. Here the CDR3 DNA reads TGCGCCAGCAGCCTTGGCCCCGGGGCGGGTTGGAACACTGAAGCTTTCTTT.

This chain joins TRBV27 and TRBJ2-7; 7 bases fit TRBD1. The V gene's germline CDR1 is MNHEY and CDR2 SMNVEV (reference sequence). V lost 0 bases, J lost 7 bases, and 6 bases stayed unmatched. The CDR3 sequence is 14 residues long. This CDR3 is CASSLSTGVGEQYF. CDR3 sequence (DNA): TGTGCCAGCAGTTTATCCACAGGGGTTGGAGAGCAGTACTTC.

J is TRBJ2-1 and V is TRBV28; 8 positions match TRBD2. The CDR3 loop spans 15 amino acids. Trimming at V came to 7 bases and at J to 0 bases, leaving 5 bases not matched to a gene. Germline-derived CDR1 and CDR2 are MDHEN and SYDVKM. The CDR3 sequence is CASTPSGSSYNEQFF. CDR3 nucleotide sequence: TGTGCCAGCACCCCGAGCGGGAGCTCCTACAATGAGCAGTTCTTC.

This clone showed up just a few times. The rearrangement uses TRBV28 and TRBJ1-5, with D hard to call. Germline-derived CDR1 and CDR2 are MDHEN and SYDVKM. The CDR3 runs to 13 residues. Trimming removed 3 bases at V and 5 bases at J, with 8 bases between. The DNA for the CDR3 is TGTGCCAGCAGTTTGACGGATGATCAGCCCCAGCATTTT. This sequence encodes CASSLTDDQPQHF.

The chain recombines TRBV18 with TRBJ1-3; the D is unclear. Trimming took 3 bases from V and 1 from J, leaving 13 bases between them. Germline CDR1 is KGHSH and CDR2 is LQKENI. CDR3 size: 16 residues. CDR3: CASSPPLARSGNTIYF. Here the CDR3 DNA reads TGTGCCAGCTCACCCCCGTTGGCGAGGTCTGGAAACACCATATATTTT. Based on the CDR3 plus reference TRBV18 and TRBJ1-3, the full variable domain is NAGVMQNPRHLVRRRGQEARLRCSPMKGHSHVYWYRQLPEEGLKFMVYLQKENIIDESGMPKERFSAEFPKEGPSILRIQQVVRGDSAAYFCASSPPLARSGNTIYFGEGSWLTVV.